These T cell receptor beta chains were read from a single sample in a study of cytomegalovirus exposure and HLA in healthy donors. TCRdb's table, derived via immunoSEQ multiplex PCR, lists solely in-frame clones and lacks some. The sample has around 140,000 clones, 60% to 80% seen once. The sequencing sample was made of PBMCs. The receptors stem from a female donor in good health and CMV-seronegative. Both conserved end residues are part of each CDR3. A D gene is named only where the DNA matches it firmly. Some rows mark clone size as missing; the rest say once, few, many or name a class of expanded clone.

d_gene	v_gene	abundance	j_gene	len	CDR3nt	CDR3aa
TRBD2	TRBV5-1	NA	TRBJ2-5	13	TGCGCCAGCAGGGCTAGCGGGCTAGAGACCCAGTACTTC	CASRASGLETQYF
TRBD1	TRBV13	NA	TRBJ2-5	15	TGTGCCAGCAGACGTACAGGGGTGAATCAAGAGACCCAGTACTTC	CASRRTGVNQETQYF
TRBD1	TRBV6-1	NA	TRBJ1-1	14	TGTGCCAGCATTAGACAGGGGGCGAACACTGAAGCTTTCTTT	CASIRQGANTEAFF
NA	TRBV5-4	NA	TRBJ2-3	14	TGTGCCAGCAGCTTGGCTAGCAGCACAGATACGCAGTATTTT	CASSLASSTDTQYF
NA	TRBV6-5	NA	TRBJ2-5	15	TGTGCCAGCAGTCCCATAGTGGCTAGCCAAGAGACCCAGTACTTC	CASSPIVASQETQYF
TRBD1	TRBV23-1	NA	TRBJ2-2	18	TGCGCCAGCAGTCAATCCTGCCACAGGGGGTCGAACACCGGGGAGCTGTTTTTT	CASSQSCHRGSNTGELFF
NA	TRBV7-3	NA	TRBJ2-2	12	TGTGCCAGCAGCCACGGCGGAGGGGAGCTGTTTTTT	CASSHGGGELFF
NA	TRBV7-9	NA	TRBJ2-5	14	TGTGCCAGCAGCTTTATTGGGGGGAAAGAGACCCAGTACTTC	CASSFIGGKETQYF
NA	TRBV9	NA	TRBJ1-6	16	TGTGCCAGCAGCCGGGGTGGAGACTCCTATAATTCACCCCTCCACTTT	CASSRGGDSYNSPLHF
NA	TRBV5-1	NA	TRBJ2-4	16	TGCGCCAGCAGCTCAACAGGGATCCCGCCCCTAAACATTCAGTACTTC	CASSSTGIPPLNIQYF
TRBD1	TRBV19	NA	TRBJ1-1	15	TGTGCCAGTAGTCTGGGACAGGGCTTGAGGACTGAAGCTTTCTTT	CASSLGQGLRTEAFF
NA	TRBV2	NA	TRBJ1-5	12	TGTGCCAGCCGGGTGAGCAATCAGCCCCAGCATTTT	CASRVSNQPQHF
NA	TRBV9	NA	TRBJ1-2	15	TGTGCCAGCAGCACCTCGGGGGAAGGGACCTATGGCTACACCTTC	CASSTSGEGTYGYTF
NA	TRBV6-5	NA	TRBJ2-5	14	TGTGCCAGCAGTTACTTCAACCCCAGAGAGACCCAGTACTTC	CASSYFNPRETQYF
NA	TRBV15	NA	TRBJ2-3	15	TGTGCCACCAGCAGAGACGGGGGGCGCACAGATACGCAGTATTTT	CATSRDGGRTDTQYF
NA	TRBV11-2	NA	TRBJ2-1	13	TGTGCCAGCAGCTTAGAGTGGGGGGCGGGGGAGTTCTTC	CASSLEWGAGEFF
TRBD2	TRBV6-1	NA	TRBJ2-3	14	TGTGCCAGCAGCGGACTAGCGGGAGCAGATACGCAGTATTTT	CASSGLAGADTQYF
TRBD2	TRBV5-1	NA	TRBJ2-1	16	TGCGCCAGCAGCTTCGCCCAACTAGCGGGAGGCGATGAGCAGTTCTTC	CASSFAQLAGGDEQFF
NA	TRBV9	NA	TRBJ1-1	15	TGTGCCAGCAGCGTAGTTGGGACATCGAACACTGAAGCTTTCTTT	CASSVVGTSNTEAFF
TRBD1	TRBV5-1	few	TRBJ1-1	14	TGCGCCAGCAGCGTAGGACAGGGTCCCACTGAAGCTTTCTTT	CASSVGQGPTEAFF
NA	TRBV5-1	NA	TRBJ2-6	17	TGCGCCAGCTCCCCGGCAGGGGAAACATCTGGGGCCAACGTCCTGACTTTC	CASSPAGETSGANVLTF
NA	TRBV7-2	NA	TRBJ2-7	12	TGTGCCAGCAGCCCTTCCTCCTACGAGCAGTACTTC	CASSPSSYEQYF
NA	TRBV6-1	NA	TRBJ1-4	15	TGTGCCACCCGCGGGGGTTATGGAACTAATGAAAAACTGTTTTTT	CATRGGYGTNEKLFF
TRBD1	TRBV19	NA	TRBJ2-7	15	TGTGCCAGTACTATGACAGGGGGCGGGTCCTACGAGCAGTACTTC	CASTMTGGGSYEQYF
TRBD1	TRBV2	NA	TRBJ2-7	14	TGTGCCAGCAGTGGACCGGGACAGGGTTACGAGCAGTACTTC	CASSGPGQGYEQYF
NA	TRBV2	once	TRBJ2-7	16	TGTGCCAGCAGTGAATCTCGAGGGTTTGTCTCCTACGAGCAGTACTTC	CASSESRGFVSYEQYF
NA	TRBV2	NA	TRBJ2-6	17	TGTGCCAGCAGTGAAAGGACAGCCCGCGCCGGGGCCAACGTCCTGACTTTC	CASSERTARAGANVLTF
TRBD1	TRBV7-9	few	TRBJ2-2	16	TGTGCCAGCAGCTTAAGGCAGGGGGCAAGGACCGGGGAGCTGTTTTTT	CASSLRQGARTGELFF
TRBD1	TRBV5-4	few	TRBJ1-4	14	TGTGCCAGCAGCGAAGGACAGGGAAGAGAAAAACTGTTTTTT	CASSEGQGREKLFF
NA	TRBV29-1	NA	TRBJ1-2	15	TGCAGCGTTGTTAGGGGGGCAGGGAGGGAGCATGGCTACACCTTC	CSVVRGAGREHGYTF
NA	TRBV27	NA	TRBJ2-7	14	TGTGCCAGCAGTTTGTTCCCAGGGGACCACGAGCAGTACTTC	CASSLFPGDHEQYF
NA	TRBV18	NA	TRBJ1-6	14	TGTGCCAGCCGACTGGGACAAGATAATTCACCCCTCCACTTT	CASRLGQDNSPLHF
NA	TRBV5-6	NA	TRBJ1-2	14	TGTGCCAGCAGCACGATCGGGTCTAACTATGGCTACACCTTC	CASSTIGSNYGYTF
TRBD1	TRBV6-5	NA	TRBJ2-7	15	TGTGCCAGCAGTTACGGGACAGGCCCTTCCTACGAGCAGTACTTC	CASSYGTGPSYEQYF
NA	TRBV11-3	NA	TRBJ2-5	14	TGTGCCAGCAGCTTAGCGCAGGGCCAAGAGACCCAGTACTTC	CASSLAQGQETQYF
NA	TRBV28	once	TRBJ2-6	14	TGTGCCAGCCAGCGGCCGGGAGGGGCCAACGTCCTGACTTTC	CASQRPGGANVLTF
TRBD1	TRBV6-1	NA	TRBJ1-5	15	TGTGCCAGCACTGCCGGGACAGGGTACGGTCAGCCCCAGCATTTT	CASTAGTGYGQPQHF
NA	TRBV27	NA	TRBJ1-2	15	TGTGCCAGCAGTTTAAAGGCAGGGGAGGGCTATGGCTACACCTTC	CASSLKAGEGYGYTF
TRBD1	TRBV27	few	TRBJ1-2	16	TGTGCCAGCAGTGGGCCCGGGACAGGGGTCGGCTATGGCTACACCTTC	CASSGPGTGVGYGYTF
TRBD1	TRBV28	NA	TRBJ1-2	12	TGTGCCAGCAGTTGGGACAGCTATGGCTACACCTTC	CASSWDSYGYTF
NA	TRBV5-6	once	TRBJ1-3	14	TGTGCCAGCAGCTCTTATCCTGCTGGAAACACCATATATTTT	CASSSYPAGNTIYF
TRBD1	TRBV28	few	TRBJ1-3	15	TGTGCCAGCGCCATAACAGGGGGCTCTGGAAACACCATATATTTT	CASAITGGSGNTIYF
TRBD2	TRBV10-1	NA	TRBJ2-1	19	TGCGCCAGCAGTGACCCTCGTGAGCGGGAGGGCCGTCGGGACAATGAGCAGTTCTTC	CASSDPREREGRRDNEQFF
NA	TRBV7-2	NA	TRBJ1-4	15	TGTGCCAGCAGCTTGGGACAACCGGGTGAAAAGAAACTGTTTTTT	CASSLGQPGEKKLFF
NA	TRBV28	NA	TRBJ2-7	15	TGTGCCAGCAGGCCGGGACACCATGCTTCCTACGAGCAGTACTTC	CASRPGHHASYEQYF
NA	TRBV11-3	few	TRBJ1-1	15	TGTGCCAGCAGCAGTAGACGGGGGAAGAACACTGAAGCTTTCTTT	CASSSRRGKNTEAFF
NA	TRBV7-3	NA	TRBJ2-7	15	TGTGCCAGCAGCTTACTTATTTCGAGAAAGAACGAGCAGTACTTC	CASSLLISRKNEQYF
NA	TRBV27	NA	TRBJ1-1	16	TGTGCCAGCAGTTCCCACGGACAAGAGTTGTGGACTGAAGCTTTCTTT	CASSSHGQELWTEAFF
NA	TRBV15	once	TRBJ1-2	15	TGTGCCACCAGCACCCCAGGGCAGGCCGACTATGGCTACACCTTC	CATSTPGQADYGYTF
NA	TRBV18	NA	TRBJ1-1	18	TGTGCCAGCTCAGTTACCCGGTCGAGACAGGTGACGAACACTGAAGCTTTCTTT	CASSVTRSRQVTNTEAFF
NA	TRBV7-6	NA	TRBJ1-5	15	TGTGCCAGCAGCTTAGGCCGCCGGGGGAGTCAGCCCCAGCATTTT	CASSLGRRGSQPQHF